This T cell receptor beta chain comes out of a study of blood T cell repertoires in COVID-19. This CDR3 is 15 amino acids long. Per the germline V gene, CDR1 is MNHEY and CDR2 is SVGEGT. The trim removed 2 bases at V and 2 bases at J, leaving 3 bases unmatched. Sequencing was performed with immunoSEQ multiplex PCR; in TCRdb, only in-frame clones are kept and a portion is missing. The sample carries around 250,000 clones, around nine tenths recorded once. The specimen sequenced was peripheral blood. This TCR came from a woman in her 40s who had recovered from COVID-19. This chain links TRBV6-2 or TRBV6-3 with TRBJ2-7; 10 nucleotides align to TRBD2. Here the CDR3 DNA reads TGTGCCAGCAGTTACGAACTAGCGGGACCCTACGAGCAGTACTTC. It is translated as CASSYELAGPYEQYF.